This T cell receptor (beta chain) was captured in a study of T cells in Graves' hyperthyroidism and ophthalmopathy. There were TCR beta CDR3 regions amplified from RNA transcripts. HTBI primers were the set used in a first-round RT-PCR of the TCR CDR3. TCRdb itself ran the multiplex PCR reads through MiXCR, one entry per CDR3 protein. The sample yields about 290,000 distinct CDR3 sequences, roughly 14% seen once. This clonotype was recorded at least ten times. This CDR3 spans 17 amino acids. With V trimmed by 0 bases and J by 4 bases, 8 bases remained unmatched. Germline V gives CDR1 MNHEY, CDR2 SMNVEV (reference sequence).

This receptor was identified in a woman under 40 with Graves' hyperthyroidism that later progressed to Graves' ophthalmopathy. The chain has TRBV27 and TRBJ2-2; 7 bases agree with TRBD2. The sequenced material came from blood. CDR3 in DNA: TGTGCCAGCAGTTTATCTTCCAGCGGGACCCCCACCGGGGAGCTGTTTTTT. Translation gives CASSLSSSGTPTGELFF.